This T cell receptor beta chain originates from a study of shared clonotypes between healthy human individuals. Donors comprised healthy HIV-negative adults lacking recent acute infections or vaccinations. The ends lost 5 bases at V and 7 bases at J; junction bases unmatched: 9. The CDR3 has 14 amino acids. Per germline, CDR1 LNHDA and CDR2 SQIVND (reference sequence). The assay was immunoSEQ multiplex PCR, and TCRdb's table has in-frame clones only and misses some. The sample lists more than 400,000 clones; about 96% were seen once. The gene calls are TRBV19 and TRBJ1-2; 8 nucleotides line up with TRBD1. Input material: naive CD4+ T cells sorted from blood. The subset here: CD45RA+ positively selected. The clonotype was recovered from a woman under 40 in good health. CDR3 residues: CASSSQQGAPGYTF. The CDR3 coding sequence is TGTGCCAGTAGTTCTCAGCAGGGGGCCCCTGGCTACACCTTC.